This TCR beta chain is drawn from a study of long-term antiretroviral therapy in people with HIV. Study information: The 2015 recommendation for immediate ART came about a decade after the earliest samples.

At least two post-ART and at least one pre-ART PBMC sample were available for each donor. Specimens held roughly 0.9-10 million cryopreserved PBMC prior to DNA extraction. At the survey level, the v3.0 immunoSEQ assay was run. Clones were read by immunoSEQ multiplex PCR, and TCRdb kept only the in-frame ones, dropping some. The sample lists about 22,000 clones, 70% to 90% occurring once. Whole-study findings and limits: ART was followed by higher diversity that remained below transplant donor controls.

To note about this clone: Its cognate antigen is unknown.

The material sequenced was unsorted PBMCs, taken 0.6 years after starting antiretroviral therapy. The sequence derives from a man aged 55 to 70 with HIV.

CDR3 residues: CASSGPIVPEAFF. The CDR3 DNA reads as TGTGCCAGCAGTGGGCCTATTGTCCCTGAAGCTTTCTTT. This chain connects TRBV28 to TRBJ1-1, with D hard to call. Trimming stripped 5 bases from V and 6 bases from J, with 13 bases between. The length of the CDR3 is 13 residues. CDR1 and CDR2 (germline): MDHEN, SYDVKM.